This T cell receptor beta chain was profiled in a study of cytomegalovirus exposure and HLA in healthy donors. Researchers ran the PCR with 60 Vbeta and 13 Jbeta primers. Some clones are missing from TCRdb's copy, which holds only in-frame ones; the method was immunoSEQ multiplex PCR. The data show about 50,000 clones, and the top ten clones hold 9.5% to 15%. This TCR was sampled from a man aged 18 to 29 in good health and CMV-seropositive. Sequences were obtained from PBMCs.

The CDR3 here is CAGGGTATDTQYF. CDR3 nucleotide sequence: TGTGCCGGAGGCGGGACGGCCACAGATACGCAGTATTTT. The chain combines TRBV6-1 with TRBJ2-3, with a tentative D call TRBD2 (6 bases). Trimming left V 11 bases short and J 2 bases short, with 14 bases between. This CDR3 has 13 residues. Germline V gives CDR1 MNHNS, CDR2 SASEGT.